The 4 T cell receptor beta chains below come from one sample, sequenced in a study of T cells in Graves' hyperthyroidism and ophthalmopathy. TCR beta CDR3 regions were amplified from RNA transcripts. Using the HTBI primer set, a first-round RT-PCR was run on the TCR CDR3. TCRdb fed the multiplex PCR reads into MiXCR, producing one record per CDR3 protein. This table holds more than 300,000 distinct CDR3 sequences, about a sixth found once. The sample comprised blood. These receptors were collected from a woman aged 25-40 years with Graves' hyperthyroidism that later progressed to Graves' ophthalmopathy.

This clonotype occurred a few times. V and J are TRBV20-1 and TRBJ2-1; D unclear. With 4 bases removed from V and 0 bases from J, the gap between germline ends came to 19 bases. Germline loops: CDR1 DFQATT, CDR2 SNEGSKA (reference sequence). The CDR3 is 17 amino acids. CDR3 sequence reads: CSAMGAEYLSSYNEQFF. The CDR3, as DNA: TGCAGTGCTATGGGTGCGGAATACTTGAGCTCCTACAATGAGCAGTTCTTC.

This clonotype was counted many times. V is TRBV11-1 and J is TRBJ2-7; D gene unclear. This CDR3 has 15 amino acids. Germline lookup yields CDR1 SGHAT and CDR2 FQDESV (reference sequence). V dropped 5 bases and J dropped 2 bases, with 16 bases sitting between them. CDR3 DNA sequence: TGTGCCAGCAGCCCGCATATCGCCACGCCCTACGAGCAGTACTTC. Translated: CASSPHIATPYEQYF.

Concerning this clonotype itself: This may stem from a read error, because a much larger clone lies one nucleotide away. The rearrangement links TRBV7-9 to TRBJ2-7; 9 nucleotides align to TRBD1. The trim removed 4 bases at V and 5 bases at J, leaving 9 bases unmatched. Looked up from germline, CDR1 is SEHNR and CDR2 is FQNEAQ (reference sequence). This CDR3 has 15 residues. Written as DNA, the CDR3 is TGTGCCAGCAGCTCCCGGGACAGGGTGCTCCACGAGCAGTACTTC. Amino acids: CASSSRDRVLHEQYF. The full variable domain, its missing parts supplied by reference TRBV7-9 and TRBJ2-7, is DTGVSQNPRHKITKRGQNVTFRCDPISEHNRLYWYRQTLGQGPEFLTYFQNEAQLEKSRLLSDRFSAERPKGSFSTLEIQRTEQGDSAMYLCASSSRDRVLHEQYFGPGTRLTVT.

The table lists this clonotype with many counts. J is TRBJ2-1 and V is TRBV11-2; 7 nucleotides align to TRBD1. The germline V gene encodes CDR1 SGHAT and CDR2 FQNNGV. This CDR3 has 15 residues. Trimming at V came to 5 bases and at J to 5 bases, leaving 9 bases not matched to a gene. The CDR3: CASSPGQQFDNEQFF. In DNA, the CDR3 is TGTGCCAGCAGCCCGGGACAGCAGTTCGACAATGAGCAGTTCTTC.